The present TCR beta chain was sequenced within a study of CXCR3-negative and CXCR3-positive naive CD8 T cells. Study-wide results and limits: Memory cells diverged, while naive CXCR3-positive and CXCR3-negative cells had similar TRBV-TRBJ usage. Naive subsets did not differ in surface CD5, and TRB CDR3 properties served to infer TCR strength.

CDR1 is SEHNR and CDR2 is FQNEAQ in the germline V gene (reference sequence). This CDR3 has 12 amino acids. For this clonotype: Its antigen is still unknown.

The TRB cDNA libraries were prepared by 5' RACE with UMI labels. Reprocessing the 5' RACE reads, TCRdb reports a single entry for every CDR3 protein and omits DNA. The data show approximately 41,000 distinct CDR3 sequences, and the top ten clones hold approximately 14%. Source material: memory CD8+ T cells from blood. This clonotype originated in a human donor in good health. Some clones in this sample may be carry-over from other donors' samples. The rearrangement uses TRBV7-9 and TRBJ2-7. The chain's CDR3 is CASSLVANEQYF.